The rows below give T cell receptor beta chains drawn from one sample of a study of shared clonotypes between healthy human individuals. Libraries were prepared by immunoSEQ multiplex PCR; TCRdb keeps only in-frame clonotypes and omits some of them. The data contain roughly 2.6 million clones, around nine tenths of them seen just once; the ten biggest clones take up roughly 0.15%. The sequenced sample consisted of naive CD4+ T cells sorted from blood. The source of these receptors is a man younger than 30 in good health. Both conserved end residues are part of each CDR3. Fields, in order: clone size, J gene, V gene, D gene, CDR3 DNA, CDR3 protein. D genes are given only for firm matches. The size field is filled for only some rows; it gives once, few, many or a size class.

NA | TRBJ1-2 | TRBV30 | TRBD1 | TGTGCCTGGAGTGCTACCCTCCGGGACAGGGGGTTCAACTATGGCTACACCTTC | CAWSATLRDRGFNYGYTF
NA | TRBJ2-5 | TRBV7-2 | TRBD2 | TGTGCCAGCAGCTTTAGCGGGACCTACCAAGAGACCCAGTACTTC | CASSFSGTYQETQYF
NA | TRBJ2-5 | TRBV18 | NA | TGTGCCAGCTCACCAAACAGTTGGGAGACCCAGTACTTC | CASSPNSWETQYF
NA | TRBJ2-3 | TRBV9 | NA | TGTGCCAGCAGCGTTGGCGCTCTTGGGGATACGCAGTATTTT | CASSVGALGDTQYF
NA | TRBJ2-7 | TRBV6-5 | NA | TGTGCCAGCAGGCAATACCGGGACAACTCCTACGAGCAGTACTTC | CASRQYRDNSYEQYF
NA | TRBJ1-6 | TRBV7-8 | TRBD1 | TGTGCCAGCAGCTTCACAGGGGTAGATAATTCACCCCTCCACTTT | CASSFTGVDNSPLHF
NA | TRBJ2-5 | TRBV2 | TRBD1 | TGTGCCAGCAGTGGGGACAGGGGGCAAGAGACCCAGTACTTC | CASSGDRGQETQYF
NA | TRBJ1-4 | TRBV11-2 | NA | TGTGCCAGCAGCCGACAGCCAACTAATGAAAAACTGTTTTTT | CASSRQPTNEKLFF
NA | TRBJ2-7 | TRBV6-1 | TRBD1 | TGTGCCAGCAGTGACCTGCCCGGACAGGGGAGGTTGGGCGAGCAGTACTTC | CASSDLPGQGRLGEQYF
NA | TRBJ2-3 | TRBV6-5 | TRBD2 | TGTGCCAGCAGAAAACTAGCGGGTGTAGATACGCAGTATTTT | CASRKLAGVDTQYF
NA | TRBJ1-1 | TRBV7-2 | NA | TGTGCCAGCGGCACCGACACTGAAGCTTTCTTT | CASGTDTEAFF
NA | TRBJ2-7 | TRBV10-2 | NA | TGCGCCAGCCAAAGCCCAGGGGTTACTTACGAGCAGTACTTC | CASQSPGVTYEQYF
once | TRBJ2-2 | TRBV9 | TRBD1 | TGTGCCAGCAGCGTATGGACAGGGAACACCGGGGAGCTGTTTTTT | CASSVWTGNTGELFF
NA | TRBJ2-7 | TRBV4-3 | NA | TGCGCCAGCAGCCAAGTAAACCCCTCCTACGAGCAGTACTTC | CASSQVNPSYEQYF
NA | TRBJ2-3 | TRBV7-2 | NA | TGTGCCAGCAGCCGAGGGGGAAGGGGAATAGATACGCAGTATTTT | CASSRGGRGIDTQYF
NA | TRBJ1-1 | TRBV5-1 | NA | TGCGCCAGCAGCAAGTTAGCGGGGTTGGACACTGAAGCTTTCTTT | CASSKLAGLDTEAFF
NA | TRBJ2-1 | TRBV18 | TRBD2 | TGTGCCAGCTCACCAGGACTAGCGGGAGGCAATGAGCAGTTCTTC | CASSPGLAGGNEQFF
once | TRBJ1-4 | TRBV5-1 | TRBD1 | TGCGCCAGCAGCGGAGGACAGGGAGGTTTTGGCGAAAAACTGTTTTTT | CASSGGQGGFGEKLFF
NA | TRBJ2-5 | TRBV19 | NA | TGTGCCAGTAGTTCCAATTCCATCGCCGAGGAGACCCAGTACTTC | CASSSNSIAEETQYF
NA | TRBJ2-5 | TRBV9 | TRBD2 | TGTGCCAGGGCTGAGCAGGGGAAACTAGCGGGAGATAGAAGAGGGATCCAAGAGACCCAGTACTTC | CARAEQGKLAGDRRGIQETQYF
NA | TRBJ2-7 | TRBV5-6 | NA | TGTGCCAGCAGCATATATGTCGTAAACTCCTACGAGCAGTACTTC | CASSIYVVNSYEQYF
NA | TRBJ2-7 | TRBV7-2 | TRBD2 | TGTGCCAGCAGCTATAAGACTAGCGGGGGGGGCGAGCAGTACTTC | CASSYKTSGGGEQYF